This T cell receptor (beta chain) was captured in a study of blood T cell repertoires in COVID-19. As for the study in general: Acute and convalescent COVID-19 specimens originated in the United States, Italy and Spain. T cells, B-cell-depleted T cells, or PBMCs supplied cDNA or gDNA.

This clone has just one count. The CDR3 is 16 amino acids. The V gene end was trimmed by 4 bases and the J gene end by 8 bases; junction bases not matched to a gene: 16. Germline V gene lookup returns CDR1 SGHTA and CDR2 FQGNSA. Original analysis: Amplified reference gene primers provided the basis for estimating nucleated cell counts. Produced via immunoSEQ multiplex PCR; TCRdb's table is partial and in-frame only. From that table come the V and J calls and clone size; the DNA was used to work out D and trimming. The data show tens of thousands of clones, approximately 86% seen once. The sample taken for sequencing was peripheral blood. The source is a man in his sixties with active or convalescent COVID-19. This chain uses TRBV7-2 with TRBJ1-2, with TRBD1 matching over 7 bases. CDR3 nucleotides: TGTGCCAGCAGCTCGCGGACAGGAGGTCTCTCATTGGGCTACACCTTC. It translates to CASSSRTGGLSLGYTF.